What follows are 12 T cell receptor beta chains derived from one specimen sequenced in a study of T cells after yellow fever vaccination. In TCRdb, the 5' RACE reads were re-called with MiXCR into one record per CDR3 protein. The sample contains more than 65,000 distinct CDR3 sequences, 10% to 15% of which appear only once. The starting material was CD8+ T cells not binding an NS4B(214-222) dextramer, sorted from PBMCs, obtained about 20 days after the first yellow fever vaccination. These TCRs come from a man between 18 and 29 years old who received the YFV17D yellow fever vaccine.

This clonotype was detected a few times. The chain has TRBV20-1 and TRBJ1-1; D unclear. Germline loops: CDR1 DFQATT, CDR2 SNEGSKA (reference sequence). The length of the CDR3 is 14 residues. CDR3 DNA sequence: TGCAGACTGTCCTCGGAGGGAACAGACACTGAAGCTTTCTTT. Its protein product is CRLSSEGTDTEAFF.

The V gene is TRBV4-1, the J gene TRBJ2-2; 10 bases fit TRBD2. This CDR3 has 14 residues. The V gene end was trimmed by 4 bases and the J gene end by 7 bases; junction bases not matched to a gene: 3. Germline CDR1 is MGHRA and CDR2 is YSYEKL. The CDR3, as DNA: TGCGCCAGCAGCCCCACTAGCGGGGACGGGGAGCTGTTTTTT. It translates to CASSPTSGDGELFF.

This clonotype was seen only a few times. The chain uses TRBV14 and TRBJ2-2; D gene unclear. V was pared by 1 base and J by 4 bases, with 10 bases between. The CDR3 covers 15 residues. Germline V lookup: CDR1 SGHDN, CDR2 FVKESK. The CDR3 spells CASSQATTTTGELFF. The DNA for the CDR3 is TGTGCCAGCAGCCAAGCGACAACCACCACCGGGGAGCTGTTTTTT.

Only a few counts were recorded for this clonotype. The CDR3, as DNA: TGTGCCACCAGCAGAGATAAAACAGGGATTAACGAGCAGTACGTC. It is translated as CATSRDKTGINEQYV. The gene calls are TRBV15 and TRBJ2-7; possible D gene TRBD1, 6 bases. Trimming stripped 0 bases from V and 5 bases from J, with 14 bases between. The germline CDR1 and CDR2 sequences are LNHNV and YYDKDF (reference sequence). The CDR3 sequence is 15 residues long.

CDR3 sequence reads: CASSSVRNSYEQYF. CDR3 in DNA: TGTGCCAGCAGTTCCGTCAGGAACTCCTACGAGCAGTACTTC. The J gene is TRBJ2-7, the V gene TRBV12-3 or TRBV12-4; the D is unclear. The CDR3 has 14 residues. V was clipped by 4 bases and J by 0 bases, with 10 bases between them.

This clonotype was recorded at least ten times. The rearrangement uses TRBV20-1 and TRBJ1-5; no reliable D call. The CDR3 length is 13 residues. Trimming removed 3 bases at V and 2 bases at J, with 8 bases between. Germline CDR1 reads DFQATT; CDR2 reads SNEGSKA (reference sequence). The CDR3 region is CSASSGRNQPQHF. CDR3 DNA: TGCAGTGCTAGTTCTGGTCGCAATCAGCCCCAGCATTTT.

This clonotype has just a few counts. V and J are TRBV28 and TRBJ2-2; D gene unclear. Germline loops: CDR1 MDHEN, CDR2 SYDVKM. This CDR3 has 15 residues. With 4 bases removed from V and 4 bases from J, the gap between germline ends came to 13 bases. The CDR3 here is CASSSASSGTGELFF. The CDR3 DNA is TGTGCCAGCAGTTCGGCTAGTTCTGGCACCGGGGAGCTGTTTTTT.

This clonotype has just a few counts. The V gene is TRBV16, the J gene TRBJ2-7; the D gene is possibly TRBD1 (5 bases). The germline V gene has CDR1 KGHSY and CDR2 FQNENV. Trimming cost V 0 bases and J 1 base, with 13 bases left between them. This CDR3 comprises 16 residues. The CDR3 DNA reads TGTGCCAGCAGCCAATCGGTCCAGGGCTCGTCCTACGAGCAGTACGTC. It codes for CASSQSVQGSSYEQYV.

The chain recombines TRBV27 with TRBJ2-7; the D call may be TRBD1 or TRBD2 (6 bases each). The germline V gene has CDR1 MNHEY and CDR2 SMNVEV (reference sequence). The CDR3 extends over 15 amino acids. Trimming left V 5 bases short and J 4 bases short, with 18 bases between. In nucleotides, the CDR3 is TGTGCCAGCAGTGCACATCTAGGGGGGCGGTACGAGCAGTACTTC. It translates to CASSAHLGGRYEQYF.

This clonotype was observed a few times. J is TRBJ1-3 and V is TRBV4-3; possibly TRBD1 for D (5 bases). Germline assignment: CDR1 LGHNA and CDR2 YSLEER. Trimming removed 0 bases at V and 1 base at J, with 16 bases between. The CDR3 is made up of 18 amino acids. CDR3 bases: TGCGCCAGCAGCCAAGATCGGGAGCAGGGTTATTCTGGAAACACCATATATTTT. Its protein product is CASSQDREQGYSGNTIYF.

The chain joins TRBV10-3 to TRBJ2-3, with a weak D call TRBD2 (6 bases). Trimming shortened V by 3 bases and J by 0 bases, and 10 bases separated the two germline ends. This CDR3 is 15 amino acids long. Germline CDR1 and CDR2: ENHRY and SYGVKD. CDR3 nucleotide sequence: TGTGCCATCAGTGATTGGGGACTGAGCACAGATACGCAGTATTTT. It yields the protein CAISDWGLSTDTQYF.

This clonotype was counted between two and nine times. V and J are TRBV19 and TRBJ2-1; 9 nucleotides line up with TRBD2. V trimming: 4 bases; J trimming: 14 bases; junction bases outside the gene matches: 9. The CDR3 runs 13 residues. Germline V lookup: CDR1 LNHDA, CDR2 SQIVND (reference sequence). The CDR3 region has the DNA TGTGCCAGTAGTACAGTAGCGGGGGAGGAGGAGTTCTTC. Its protein is CASSTVAGEEEFF.